A selection of T cell receptor beta chains follows, all from one sample in a study of regulatory T cells in long-lasting Graves disease. TCRdb independently ran MiXCR on the multiplex PCR reads; one entry per CDR3 protein. The data show roughly 560,000 distinct CDR3 sequences, around 12% seen once. These same records also appear under a second study, on T cells in Graves' hyperthyroidism and ophthalmopathy.

Material: peripheral blood mononuclear cells (PBMCs), obtained at new diagnosis, from a patient treated with antithyroid drugs. All receptors come from a woman aged 25 to 39 with Graves disease. CDR3s include the opening cysteine and the closing phenylalanine or tryptophan. The D gene is left open where the match is weak. Clone size, where shown, is once, few, many, or a class for clones that have expanded.

d_call: .
j_call: TRBJ1-4
v_call: TRBV20-1
clone_size: many
cdr3_aa: CSARWGAGNEKLFF
cdr3_nt: TGCAGTGCTAGATGGGGCGCGGGTAATGAAAAACTGTTTTTT

d_call: .
j_call: TRBJ2-6
v_call: TRBV2
clone_size: many
cdr3_aa: CASSVGKKGGANVLTF
cdr3_nt: TGTGCCAGCAGTGTGGGGAAAAAGGGTGGGGCCAACGTCCTGACTTTC

d_call: .
j_call: TRBJ2-1
v_call: TRBV6-1
clone_size: many
cdr3_aa: CASSPREGLAYNEQFF
cdr3_nt: TGTGCCAGCAGTCCCCGAGAGGGGCTGGCGTACAATGAGCAGTTCTTC

d_call: .
j_call: TRBJ2-5
v_call: TRBV10-3
clone_size: .
cdr3_aa: CAISESSKETQYF
cdr3_nt: TGTGCCATCAGTGAGTCCTCTAAAGAGACCCAGTACTTC

d_call: .
j_call: TRBJ2-1
v_call: TRBV12-3/TRBV12-4
clone_size: many
cdr3_aa: CASSPAPEEPHSDEQFF
cdr3_nt: TGTGCCAGCAGTCCGGCCCCAGAGGAACCACATTCGGATGAGCAGTTCTTC

d_call: .
j_call: TRBJ1-1
v_call: TRBV6-2/TRBV6-3
clone_size: many
cdr3_aa: CASSYSGLMNTEAFF
cdr3_nt: TGTGCCAGCAGTTACTCGGGACTGATGAACACTGAAGCTTTCTTT

d_call: .
j_call: TRBJ2-7
v_call: TRBV6-5
clone_size: few
cdr3_aa: CASRYRDTASYEQYF
cdr3_nt: TGTGCCAGCAGGTACCGGGACACGGCCTCCTACGAGCAGTACTTC

d_call: TRBD2
j_call: TRBJ2-1
v_call: TRBV10-3
clone_size: many
cdr3_aa: CASQGLAGNSYNEQFF
cdr3_nt: TGTGCCTCGCAGGGACTAGCGGGAAACTCCTACAATGAGCAGTTCTTC

d_call: TRBD1
j_call: TRBJ2-7
v_call: TRBV29-1
clone_size: many
cdr3_aa: CSVRDRGSFWNEQYF
cdr3_nt: TGCAGCGTTAGAGACAGGGGATCCTTTTGGAACGAGCAGTACTTC

d_call: TRBD2
j_call: TRBJ2-3
v_call: TRBV28
clone_size: few
cdr3_aa: CASSFLSGLAGGSDTQYF
cdr3_nt: TGTGCCAGCAGTTTCCTTTCGGGACTAGCGGGAGGGTCAGATACGCAGTATTTT

d_call: .
j_call: TRBJ2-7
v_call: TRBV7-9
clone_size: many
cdr3_aa: CASSPTFDGPYEQYF
cdr3_nt: TGTGCCAGCAGCCCAACCTTCGACGGACCCTACGAGCAGTACTTC

d_call: .
j_call: TRBJ1-1
v_call: TRBV5-1
clone_size: many
cdr3_aa: CASSLVGAWNTEAFF
cdr3_nt: TGCGCCAGCAGCTTGGTAGGGGCCTGGAACACTGAAGCTTTCTTT

d_call: .
j_call: TRBJ2-2
v_call: TRBV19
clone_size: many
cdr3_aa: CATSQRRNTGELFF
cdr3_nt: TGTGCCACCTCCCAGCGGAGGAACACCGGGGAGCTGTTTTTT

d_call: TRBD2
j_call: TRBJ2-7
v_call: TRBV27
clone_size: many
cdr3_aa: CASSLAREREFYYEQYF
cdr3_nt: TGTGCCAGCAGTTTGGCCAGGGAGCGGGAATTCTACTACGAGCAGTACTTC

d_call: .
j_call: TRBJ1-4
v_call: TRBV4-1
clone_size: many
cdr3_aa: CASSQDPRVNEKLFF
cdr3_nt: TGCGCCAGCAGCCAAGATCCCAGGGTTAATGAAAAACTGTTTTTT

d_call: TRBD2
j_call: TRBJ2-5
v_call: TRBV20-1
clone_size: many
cdr3_aa: CSARAGTSGETQYF
cdr3_nt: TGCAGTGCTAGAGCCGGGACTAGCGGGGAGACCCAGTACTTC

d_call: .
j_call: TRBJ2-1
v_call: TRBV10-3
clone_size: many
cdr3_aa: CAISELDPRPPESSYNEQFF
cdr3_nt: TGTGCCATCAGTGAGCTGGATCCTCGGCCTCCGGAGAGCTCCTACAATGAGCAGTTCTTC

d_call: TRBD2
j_call: TRBJ2-1
v_call: TRBV7-2
clone_size: .
cdr3_aa: CASSPILAGNNEQFF
cdr3_nt: TGTGCCAGCAGCCCGATTCTAGCGGGAAATAATGAGCAGTTCTTC

d_call: .
j_call: TRBJ2-3
v_call: TRBV7-2
clone_size: many
cdr3_aa: CASSPEYLRTDTQYF
cdr3_nt: TGTGCCAGCAGCCCGGAATACCTCCGCACAGATACGCAGTATTTT

d_call: TRBD1
j_call: TRBJ1-1
v_call: TRBV20-1
clone_size: .
cdr3_aa: CSVNRGMNMNTEAFF
cdr3_nt: TGCAGCGTCAACAGGGGGATGAACATGAACACTGAAGCTTTCTTT

d_call: .
j_call: TRBJ2-7
v_call: TRBV5-4
clone_size: .
cdr3_aa: CASSSDRWGYEQYF
cdr3_nt: TGTGCCAGCAGCTCAGACAGGTGGGGGTACGAGCAGTACTTC

d_call: TRBD1
j_call: TRBJ1-6
v_call: TRBV6-2/TRBV6-3
clone_size: many
cdr3_aa: CASRRDRDDSPLHF
cdr3_nt: TGTGCCAGCAGAAGGGACAGGGACGATTCACCCCTCCACTTT

d_call: TRBD1
j_call: TRBJ2-3
v_call: TRBV9
clone_size: .
cdr3_aa: CASSLRDRESDTQYF
cdr3_nt: TGTGCCAGCAGCCTCCGGGACAGGGAGTCAGATACGCAGTATTTT

d_call: TRBD2
j_call: TRBJ2-1
v_call: TRBV5-1
clone_size: many
cdr3_aa: CASSWTSGIYNEQFF
cdr3_nt: TGCGCCAGCAGCTGGACTAGCGGGATTTACAATGAGCAGTTCTTC

d_call: .
j_call: TRBJ2-7
v_call: TRBV20-1
clone_size: few
cdr3_aa: CSARVASGTPDSYEQYF
cdr3_nt: TGCAGTGCTAGAGTCGCCTCCGGGACACCGGACTCCTACGAGCAGTACTTC